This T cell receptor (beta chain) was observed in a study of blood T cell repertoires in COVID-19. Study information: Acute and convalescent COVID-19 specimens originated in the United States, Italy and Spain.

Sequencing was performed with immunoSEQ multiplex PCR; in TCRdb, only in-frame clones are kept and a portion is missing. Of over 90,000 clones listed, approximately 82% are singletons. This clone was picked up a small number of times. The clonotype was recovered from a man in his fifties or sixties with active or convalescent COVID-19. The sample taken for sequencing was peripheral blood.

The CDR3 DNA reads TGTGCCAGCACCAGCGACAGGGGGCTCTCACCCCTCCACTTT. This translates into CASTSDRGLSPLHF. This sequence joins TRBV6-5 and TRBJ1-6; 10 nucleotides line up with TRBD1. V lost 7 bases and J lost 10; bases outside the gene matches: 7. Looked up from germline, CDR1 is MNHEY and CDR2 is SVGAGI. The CDR3 is made up of 14 amino acids.